These 31 T cell receptor beta chains were all obtained from the same sample, sequenced in a study of CD8+CD57+ T cells in acquired aplastic anemia. Whoever was chosen for sequencing had shown CD8+CD57+ cell expansion by flow cytometry. According to the study, genomic DNA was the template for TCR beta VDJ and CDR3 profiling. One entry per CDR3 protein results from TCRdb running MiXCR on the reads. The data contain some 200,000 distinct CDR3 sequences, 48% of them singletons. Sequencing input: sorted CD4+, CD8+, or CD8+CD57+ T cells (not recorded which) from PBMCs. Receptors were obtained from a human donor with aplastic anemia.

Here the CDR3 reads CASSVPGDYEQYF. CDR3 in DNA: TGTGCCAGCAGCGTCCCGGGTGACTACGAGCAGTACTTC. This sequence joins TRBV6-2 or TRBV6-3 and TRBJ2-7; D remains ambiguous. CDR1 and CDR2 (germline): MNHEY, SVGEGT. CDR3 size: 13 residues. With 6 bases removed from V and 3 bases from J, the gap between germline ends came to 12 bases.

In its sample, this clonotype was seen a few times. V is TRBV2 and J is TRBJ2-2; D is possibly TRBD1 (6 bases). V lost 8 bases and J lost 4, with 8 bases in between. CDR1 and CDR2 from the germline V gene are SNHLY and FYNNEI. The CDR3 is made up of 12 amino acids. For the CDR3, the DNA is TGTGCCAGCTTCAGGGGCACCGGGGAGCTGTTTTTT. The encoded protein is CASFRGTGELFF.

In its sample, this clonotype was seen once. The chain recombines TRBV25-1 with TRBJ1-1; 11 bases align to TRBD1. CDR1 is MGHDK and CDR2 is SYGVNS in the germline V gene. This CDR3 is 15 amino acids long. After removal of 3 bases from V and 6 bases from J, the junction contained 6 bases not matched to a gene. CDR3 in DNA: TGTGCCAGCAGTGAGCCGGGACAGGGGGTTTCTGAAGCTTTCTTT. Encoded protein: CASSEPGQGVSEAFF.

This clonotype appeared a few times. V usage is TRBV2 and J usage is TRBJ2-1; D uncertain. Germline assignment: CDR1 SNHLY and CDR2 FYNNEI. CDR3 length: 15 amino acids. Trimming took off 7 bases at V and 0 bases at J, with 13 bases between the two ends. The CDR3, as DNA: TGTGCCAGCACGGTGACTCCGAGCTCCTACAATGAGCAGTTCTTC. It specifies CASTVTPSSYNEQFF.

J is TRBJ1-1 and V is TRBV5-1, with unresolved D. This CDR3 comprises 13 residues. V lost 5 bases and J lost 1, with 9 bases in between. Germline CDR1 SGHRS, CDR2 YFSETQ. CDR3 nucleotides: TGCGCCAGCAGTAAGGACCGGAACACTGAAGCTTTCTTT. It codes for CASSKDRNTEAFF.

The chain uses TRBV7-8 and TRBJ2-7; either TRBD1 or TRBD2 may supply D (5 bases each). The J call could be wrong; TRBJ2-5 is a better fit for the DNA end. Germline CDR1 is SGHVS and CDR2 is FQNEAQ. The CDR3 sequence is 14 residues long. As DNA, the CDR3 is TGTGCCAGCAGTTCCCCGGGGCGCGCGGAGACCCAGTACTTC. Amino acid sequence: CASSSPGRAETQYF.

This clonotype was picked up one time. The genes are TRBV19 and TRBJ1-2; D remains unclear. There are 14 residues in the CDR3. Trimming cost V 0 bases and J 6 bases, with 11 bases left between them. Per the germline V gene, CDR1 is LNHDA and CDR2 is SQIVND (reference sequence). The CDR3 loop reads CASSIDWERHGYTF. Here the CDR3 DNA reads TGTGCCAGTAGTATAGATTGGGAGAGGCATGGCTACACCTTC.

The count of this clonotype is one. The J gene is TRBJ1-2, the V gene TRBV5-1; D unclear. The germline V gene encodes CDR1 SGHRS and CDR2 YFSETQ. The V gene lost 0 bases and the J gene lost 5 bases, with 8 bases spanning the gap. The CDR3 extends over 13 amino acids. The CDR3 sequence is CASSLAGSYGYTF. In DNA form, the CDR3 reads TGCGCCAGCAGCTTGGCAGGCAGTTATGGCTACACCTTC.

This sequence joins TRBV7-9 and TRBJ2-5; no clear D. V lost 3 bases to trimming and J lost 2 bases, with 7 bases between them. Germline CDR1 is SEHNR and CDR2 is FQNEAQ (reference sequence). The length of the CDR3 is 13 residues. CDR3 amino acids: CASSFEVQETQYF. The CDR3 DNA reads as TGTGCCAGCAGCTTCGAAGTACAAGAGACCCAGTACTTC.

The chain uses TRBV19 and TRBJ2-7; weak D call: TRBD1 (7 bases). This CDR3 spans 14 amino acids. Trimming removed 7 bases from V and 2 bases from J, with 15 bases in between. Germline V CDR1 and CDR2: LNHDA, SQIVND (reference sequence). CDR3 in amino acids: CASTAQGGPYEQYF. The CDR3 bases are TGTGCCAGTACGGCGCAGGGGGGCCCCTACGAGCAGTACTTC. Full variable domain (missing parts from reference TRBV19 and TRBJ2-7): DGGITQSPKYLFRKEGQNVTLSCEQNLNHDAMYWYRQDPGQGLRLIYYSQIVNDFQKGDIAEGYSVSREKKESFPLTVTSAQKNPTAFYLCASTAQGGPYEQYFGPGTRLTVT.

This chain uses TRBV7-6 with TRBJ1-6, with unresolved D. Germline V CDR1 and CDR2: SGHVS, FNYEAQ. This CDR3 contains 15 residues. Between the trimmed V and J ends, which lost 6 bases and 4 bases, there was a span of 13 bases. The CDR3 coding sequence is TGTGCCAGCAGTAACACGGACCGTTATAATTCACCCCTCCACTTT. Translation gives CASSNTDRYNSPLHF.

This clonotype was seen just once. DNA of the CDR3: TGTGCCAGCAAGATCGGACAGGGGAGATCCTCCTACGAGCAGTACTTC. Its translation: CASKIGQGRSSYEQYF. The genes are TRBV6-1 and TRBJ2-7; 9 bases fit TRBD1. Germline CDR1 and CDR2: MNHNS and SASEGT. The CDR3 runs to 16 residues. J lost 0 bases, V lost 7 bases, and 10 bases had no gene match.

This clonotype was seen ten or more times. This chain uses TRBV11-3 with TRBJ2-5; no definite D call. This CDR3 region has 14 residues. Trimming left V 6 bases short and J 2 bases short, with 13 bases between. Germline V gives CDR1 SGHNT, CDR2 YENEEA. The CDR3 region is CASSLGSIQETQYF. The DNA for the CDR3 is TGTGCCAGCAGTCTCGGGTCCATTCAAGAGACCCAGTACTTC.

In regard to this clonotype: A much larger clone lies one base from this, so it may be a read error. The CDR3, as DNA: TGTGCTAGTGGTTTGGTAATATCAGGCACCGGGGAGCTGTTTTTT. Residues: CASGLVISGTGELFF. The chain combines TRBV12-5 with TRBJ2-2, with no clear D. Trimming left V 0 bases short and J 4 bases short, with 9 bases between. The CDR3 has 15 amino acids. Germline CDR1 reads LGHNT; CDR2 reads FRNRAP.

The chain recombines TRBV2 with TRBJ2-5; maybe TRBD2 (7 bases). This CDR3 contains 13 residues. Germline CDR1 SNHLY, CDR2 FYNNEI. V lost 4 bases, J lost 5 bases, and 11 bases lay in between. CDR3 nucleotide sequence: TGTGCCAGCAGTGGGGGGGGCGAGGAGACCCAGTACTTC. Protein product: CASSGGGEETQYF.

DNA of the CDR3: TGTGCCACCAGCAGAGATCTTCCGGGGGGACAAGAGACCCAGTACTTC. This codes for CATSRDLPGGQETQYF. The genes are TRBV15 and TRBJ2-5; 7 bases are a match to TRBD2. The CDR3 spans 16 residues. V shed 0 bases, J shed 2 bases, and the junction held 6 bases outside the gene matches. Germline CDR1 LNHNV, CDR2 YYDKDF (reference sequence).

This clonotype was seen just once. The rearrangement links TRBV10-3 to TRBJ2-7; D gene uncertain. The germline V gene has CDR1 ENHRY and CDR2 SYGVKD. The V end lost 0 bases, the J end lost 13 bases, and 13 bases lay between the germline ends. The length of the CDR3 is 12 residues. In DNA form, the CDR3 reads TGTGCCATCAGTGAGTCCCGGGCCGGTCCATACTTC. Translation: CAISESRAGPYF.

The rearrangement joins TRBV12-3 or TRBV12-4 to TRBJ2-4, with D possibly TRBD1 on 6 matching bases. This CDR3 region has 15 residues. Trimming removed 5 bases at V and 4 bases at J, with 15 bases between. The CDR3 sequence is CASSEVGQPKNIQYF. CDR3 DNA: TGTGCCAGCAGTGAAGTCGGACAGCCTAAAAACATTCAGTACTTC.

V is TRBV15 and J is TRBJ2-3; TRBD2 aligns across 10 bases. The germline gives CDR1 LNHNV, CDR2 YYDKDF (reference sequence). The CDR3 has 16 residues. The junction had 3 bases not matched to a gene; V was cut back by 0 bases and J by 3 bases. As DNA, the CDR3 is TGTGCCACCAGCAGAGATAGCGGGGGGAGTACAGATACGCAGTATTTT. The encoded protein is CATSRDSGGSTDTQYF. Full variable domain (rest looked up from reference TRBV15 and TRBJ2-3): DAMVIQNPRYQVTQFGKPVTLSCSQTLNHNVMYWYQQKSSQAPKLLFHYYDKDFNNEADTPDNFQSRRPNTSFCFLDIRSPGLGDTAMYLCATSRDSGGSTDTQYFGPGTRLTVL.

For this clonotype: The germline gene is not matched at one end of the junction; a read error may be the cause. The rearrangement uses TRBV24-1 and TRBJ1-1; 10 bases are shared with TRBD1. Germline V lookup: CDR1 KGHDR, CDR2 SFDVKD. The CDR3 consists of 15 residues. CDR3 nucleotide sequence: TGCGCCACCAGTGGGGGGACAGGGGTAGGAACTGAAGCTTTCTTT. It encodes CATSGGTGVGTEAFF.

This clonotype has ten or more counts. This chain joins TRBV7-3 and TRBJ2-1, with unresolved D. Germline V gene lookup returns CDR1 SGHTA and CDR2 FQGTGA. V was trimmed by 1 base and J by 0 bases, leaving 4 bases between them. This CDR3 has 14 residues. The CDR3 DNA follows: TGTGCCAGCAGCTTAAGAGGCTCCTACAATGAGCAGTTCTTC. It yields the protein CASSLRGSYNEQFF.

There are many counts of this clonotype. The chain employs TRBV29-1 and TRBJ1-4; no clear D gene. V lost 2 bases to trimming and J lost 6 bases, with 10 bases between them. This CDR3 has 13 amino acids. The germline CDR1 and CDR2 sequences are SQVTM and ANQGSEA. CDR3 sequence: CSVELNPHEKLFF. The CDR3 nucleotides are TGCAGCGTTGAACTCAACCCCCATGAAAAACTGTTTTTT.

The J gene is TRBJ1-1, the V gene TRBV5-1; 7 nucleotides agree with TRBD1. The V gene end was trimmed by 3 bases and the J gene end by 8 bases; junction bases not matched to a gene: 16. CDR3 size: 16 residues. The germline gives CDR1 SGHRS, CDR2 YFSETQ. Written as DNA, the CDR3 is TGCGCCAGCAGCTCCACGTTCAAGACAGGGTCTGGAGAAGCTTTCTTT. As protein: CASSSTFKTGSGEAFF.

Details on this clonotype: A much larger clonotype is one base distant, so this may be a read error. The chain combines TRBV11-2 with TRBJ2-1; a possible D gene is TRBD1 (6 bases). This CDR3 has 16 residues. Germline CDR1 SGHAT, CDR2 FQNNGV. The CDR3 protein is CASSPDRFPRYNEQLF. DNA of the CDR3: TGTGCCAGCAGCCCCGACAGGTTTCCGAGATACAATGAGCAGCTCTTC.

The rearrangement uses TRBV2 and TRBJ2-1; TRBD2 matches at 7 bases. TRBJ2-7 explains the end of the DNA better; the J call may be wrong. CDR1 and CDR2 from the germline V gene are SNHLY and FYNNEI. The CDR3 is made up of 16 amino acids. The CDR3 region is CASSVAGRVGIDEQYF. The DNA for the CDR3 is TGTGCCAGCAGCGTAGCGGGCAGGGTAGGGATCGACGAGCAGTACTTC.

There are many counts of this clonotype. This chain links TRBV5-1 with TRBJ1-1, with a possible D match to TRBD1 (6 bases). V shed 6 bases and J shed 0 bases, with 21 bases lying between them. The germline CDR1 and CDR2 sequences are SGHRS and YFSETQ. This CDR3 is 17 amino acids long. This chain's CDR3 is CASNVQGGGVMNTEAFF. DNA of the CDR3: TGCGCCAGCAACGTACAGGGCGGAGGAGTAATGAACACTGAAGCTTTCTTT.

This clonotype was seen repeatedly, ten times or more. As DNA, the CDR3 is TGTGCCAGCAGCTCGGCGCCCGATCAGCCCCAGCATTTT. It is translated as CASSSAPDQPQHF. The chain links TRBV11-3 to TRBJ1-5; no firm D call. V was cut by 4 bases and J by 5 bases, with 9 bases left in between. CDR1 and CDR2 (germline): SGHNT, YENEEA. This CDR3 has 13 amino acids.

This clonotype has only a few counts. The rearrangement joins TRBV7-9 to TRBJ2-7; D unresolved. Trimming took 8 bases from V and 1 from J, leaving 9 bases between them. Germline assignment: CDR1 SEHNR and CDR2 FQNEAQ (reference sequence). The CDR3 runs to 12 residues. CDR3 sequence reads: CASGDGSYEQYF. CDR3 bases: TGTGCCAGCGGCGATGGGTCCTACGAGCAGTACTTC.

The chain combines TRBV5-8 with TRBJ2-1; perhaps TRBD1 as D (5 bases). The CDR3 extends over 12 amino acids. The ends were cut back, 5 bases at V and 10 bases at J, with 13 bases in the middle. Germline V gene data show CDR1 as SGHTS and CDR2 as YDEGEE. The CDR3 loop reads CASRDGAREQFF. The CDR3 nucleotides read TGTGCCAGCAGGGATGGGGCTAGGGAGCAGTTCTTC. Filled out from reference TRBV5-8 and TRBJ2-1, the complete variable domain reads EAGVTQSPTHLIKTRGQQATLRCSPISGHTSVYWYQQALGLGLQFLLWYDEGEERNRGNFPPRFSGRQFPNYSSELNVNALELEDSALYLCASRDGAREQFFGPGTRLTVL.

In its sample, this clonotype was seen a few times. The chain has TRBV4-2 and TRBJ1-3, with TRBD1 as a possible D gene (6 bases). Trimming shortened V by 1 base and J by 4 bases, and 20 bases separated the two germline ends. The germline CDR1 and CDR2 sequences are LGHNA and YNFKEQ. This CDR3 spans 18 amino acids. The CDR3 loop reads CASSQGNRDIRQGNTIYF. DNA of the CDR3: TGTGCCAGCAGCCAAGGGAACAGGGACATCCGTCAGGGAAACACCATATATTTT.

The V and J genes are TRBV19 and TRBJ2-5, with 8 bases matching TRBD2. Germline values: CDR1 LNHDA, CDR2 SQIVND (reference sequence). Unmatched junction bases numbered 3, after V lost 5 bases and J lost 1 base. This CDR3 comprises 14 residues. Here the CDR3 DNA reads TGTGCCAGTAGTTCGACTAGCGTCCAAGAGACCCAGTACTTC. Residues: CASSSTSVQETQYF. Looking up the rest from reference TRBV19 and TRBJ2-5 gives the full variable domain: DGGITQSPKYLFRKEGQNVTLSCEQNLNHDAMYWYRQDPGQGLRLIYYSQIVNDFQKGDIAEGYSVSREKKESFPLTVTSAQKNPTAFYLCASSSTSVQETQYFGPGTRLLVL.